The T cell receptor (beta chain) under discussion was sequenced for a study of T-cell reconstitution after alpha-beta-depleted transplantation in children. The CDR3 loop spans 17 amino acids. With 9 bases clipped from V and 0 bases from J, the junction kept 11 bases outside the gene matches. The V gene's germline CDR1 is MNHEY and CDR2 SVGEGT. The library targeted TCRbeta and was prepared with unique molecular identifiers. TCRdb reanalysed the PCR reads using MiXCR and keeps one entry per CDR3 protein. The sample includes a few hundred thousand distinct CDR3 sequences, 10% of them seen just once. This chain joins TRBV6-2 or TRBV6-3 and TRBJ2-1, with TRBD2 identical over 10 bases. The sample consisted of PBMCs from the stem cell graft donor, taken from the stem cell graft. The sequence derives from a human donor who donated a stem cell graft to a child with acute lymphoblastic leukemia. This CDR3 reads CASSSGLAVISYNEQFF. As DNA, the CDR3 is TGTGCCAGTAGCTCCGGACTAGCGGTTATCTCCTACAATGAGCAGTTCTTC.